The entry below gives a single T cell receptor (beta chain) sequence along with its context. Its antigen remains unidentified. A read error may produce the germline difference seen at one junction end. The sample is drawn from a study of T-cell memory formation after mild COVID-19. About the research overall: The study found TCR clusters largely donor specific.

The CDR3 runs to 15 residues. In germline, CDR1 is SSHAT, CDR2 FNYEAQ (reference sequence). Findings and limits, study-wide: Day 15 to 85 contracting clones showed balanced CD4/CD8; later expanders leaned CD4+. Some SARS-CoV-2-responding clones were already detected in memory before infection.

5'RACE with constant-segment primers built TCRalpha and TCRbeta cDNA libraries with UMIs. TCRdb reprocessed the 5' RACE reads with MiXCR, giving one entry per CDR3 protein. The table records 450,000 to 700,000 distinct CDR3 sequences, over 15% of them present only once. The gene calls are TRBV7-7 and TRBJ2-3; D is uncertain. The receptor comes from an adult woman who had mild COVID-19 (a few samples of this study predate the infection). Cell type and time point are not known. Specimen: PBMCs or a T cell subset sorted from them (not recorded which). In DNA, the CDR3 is TGTGCTAGCAGCTTAGAGGTGGGGAACACAGATACGCAGTATTTT. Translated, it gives CASSLEVGNTDTQYF. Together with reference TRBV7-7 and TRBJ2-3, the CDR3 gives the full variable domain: GAGVSQSPRYKVTKRGQDVTLRCDPISSHATLYWYQQALGQGPEFLTYFNYEAQPDKSGLPSDRFSAERPEGSISTLTIQRTEQRDSAMYRCASSLEVGNTDTQYFGPGTRLTVL.